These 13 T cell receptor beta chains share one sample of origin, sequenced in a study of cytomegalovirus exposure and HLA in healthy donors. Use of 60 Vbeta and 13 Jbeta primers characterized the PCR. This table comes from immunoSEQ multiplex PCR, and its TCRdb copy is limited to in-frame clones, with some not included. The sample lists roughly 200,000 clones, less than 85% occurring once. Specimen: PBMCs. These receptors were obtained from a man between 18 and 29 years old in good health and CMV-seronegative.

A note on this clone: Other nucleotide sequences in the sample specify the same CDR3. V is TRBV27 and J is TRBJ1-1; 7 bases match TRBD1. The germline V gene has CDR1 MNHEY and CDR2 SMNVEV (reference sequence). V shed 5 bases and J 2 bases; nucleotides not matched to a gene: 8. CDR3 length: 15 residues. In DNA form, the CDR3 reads TGTGCCAGCAGTCTCCTGGGACAGCAAAACACTGAAGCTTTCTTT. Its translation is CASSLLGQQNTEAFF.

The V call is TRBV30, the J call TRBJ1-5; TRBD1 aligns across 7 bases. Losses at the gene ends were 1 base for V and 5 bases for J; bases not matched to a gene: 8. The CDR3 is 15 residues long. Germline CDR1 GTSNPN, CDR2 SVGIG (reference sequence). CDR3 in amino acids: CAWSEGGQGDQPQHF. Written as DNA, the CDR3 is TGTGCCTGGAGTGAGGGGGGCCAGGGGGATCAGCCCCAGCATTTT.

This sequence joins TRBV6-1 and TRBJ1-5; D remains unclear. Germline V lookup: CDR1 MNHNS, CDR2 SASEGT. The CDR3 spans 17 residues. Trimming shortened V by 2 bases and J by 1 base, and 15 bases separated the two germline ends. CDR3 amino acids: CASSELAGTYSNQPQHF. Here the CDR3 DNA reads TGTGCCAGCAGTGAACTTGCGGGCACCTACAGCAATCAGCCCCAGCATTTT.

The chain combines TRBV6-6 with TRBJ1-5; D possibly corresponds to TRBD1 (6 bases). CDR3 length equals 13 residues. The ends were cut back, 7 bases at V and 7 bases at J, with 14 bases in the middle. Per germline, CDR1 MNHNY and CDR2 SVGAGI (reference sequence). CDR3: CASNRQVGQPQHF. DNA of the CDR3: TGTGCCAGCAATCGACAGGTCGGACAGCCCCAGCATTTT.

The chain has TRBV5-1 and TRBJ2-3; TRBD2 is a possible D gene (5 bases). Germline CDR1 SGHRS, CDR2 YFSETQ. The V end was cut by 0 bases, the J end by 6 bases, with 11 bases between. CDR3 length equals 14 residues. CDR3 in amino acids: CASSLALASDTQYF. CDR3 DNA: TGCGCCAGCAGCTTGGCGCTAGCAAGTGATACGCAGTATTTT.

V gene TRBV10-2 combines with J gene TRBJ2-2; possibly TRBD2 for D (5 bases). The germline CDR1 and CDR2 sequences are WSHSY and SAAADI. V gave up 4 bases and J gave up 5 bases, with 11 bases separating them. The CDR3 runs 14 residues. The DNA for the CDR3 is TGCGCCAGCAGTGGGACTCACGGGACCGGGGAGCTGTTTTTT. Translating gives CASSGTHGTGELFF.

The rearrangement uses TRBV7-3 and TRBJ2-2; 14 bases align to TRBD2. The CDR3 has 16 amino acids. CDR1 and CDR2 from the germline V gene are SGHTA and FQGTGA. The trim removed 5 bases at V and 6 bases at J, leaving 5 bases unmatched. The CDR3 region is CASSPTSGRAAGELFF. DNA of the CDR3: TGTGCCAGCAGCCCGACTAGCGGGAGGGCCGCCGGGGAGCTGTTTTTT.

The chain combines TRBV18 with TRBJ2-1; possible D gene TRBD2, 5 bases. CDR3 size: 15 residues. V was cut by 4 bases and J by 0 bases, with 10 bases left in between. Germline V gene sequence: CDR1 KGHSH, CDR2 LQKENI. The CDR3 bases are TGTGCCAGCTCACAGGACTCGAGCTCCTACAATGAGCAGTTCTTC. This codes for CASSQDSSSYNEQFF. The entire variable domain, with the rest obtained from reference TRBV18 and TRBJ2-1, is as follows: NAGVMQNPRHLVRRRGQEARLRCSPMKGHSHVYWYRQLPEEGLKFMVYLQKENIIDESGMPKERFSAEFPKEGPSILRIQQVVRGDSAAYFCASSQDSSSYNEQFFGPGTRLTVL.

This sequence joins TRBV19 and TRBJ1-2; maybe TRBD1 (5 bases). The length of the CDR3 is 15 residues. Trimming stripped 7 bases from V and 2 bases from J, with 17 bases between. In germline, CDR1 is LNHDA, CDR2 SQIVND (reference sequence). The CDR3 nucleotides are TGTGCCAGTACCACTACGGCAGGGCCAAACTATGGCTACACCTTC. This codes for CASTTTAGPNYGYTF. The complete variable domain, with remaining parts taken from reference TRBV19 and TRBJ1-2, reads DGGITQSPKYLFRKEGQNVTLSCEQNLNHDAMYWYRQDPGQGLRLIYYSQIVNDFQKGDIAEGYSVSREKKESFPLTVTSAQKNPTAFYLCASTTTAGPNYGYTFGSGTRLTVV.

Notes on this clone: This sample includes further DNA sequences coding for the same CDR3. In DNA, the CDR3 is TGTGCCTGGAGTGTGGGACTAGCTACCGGGGAGCTGTTTTTT. It is translated as CAWSVGLATGELFF. The chain uses TRBV30 and TRBJ2-2; 9 nucleotides agree with TRBD2. The CDR3 runs to 14 residues. From germline, CDR1 is GTSNPN and CDR2 SVGIG (reference sequence). V was pared by 0 bases and J by 5 bases, with 1 base of the junction left unmatched.

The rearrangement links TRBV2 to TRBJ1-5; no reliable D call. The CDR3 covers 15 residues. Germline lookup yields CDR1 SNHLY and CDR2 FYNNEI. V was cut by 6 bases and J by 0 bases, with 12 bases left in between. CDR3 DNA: TGTGCCAGCAGCGGAGGACGGTTTAGCAATCAGCCCCAGCATTTT. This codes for CASSGGRFSNQPQHF.

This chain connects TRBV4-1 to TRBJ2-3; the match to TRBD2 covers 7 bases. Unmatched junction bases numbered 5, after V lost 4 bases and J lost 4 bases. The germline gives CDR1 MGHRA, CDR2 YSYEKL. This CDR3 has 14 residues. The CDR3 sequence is CASSRGLGPDTQYF. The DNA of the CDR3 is TGCGCCAGCAGCCGTGGACTAGGTCCAGATACGCAGTATTTT.

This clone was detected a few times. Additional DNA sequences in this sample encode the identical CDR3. The CDR3 sequence is CASRTGGTEAFF. The CDR3 DNA reads TGTGCCAGCAGGACAGGGGGGACTGAAGCTTTCTTT. V is TRBV6-5 and J is TRBJ1-1, with 9 nucleotides matching TRBD1. CDR1 MNHEY and CDR2 SVGAGI come from the germline V gene. The CDR3 totals 12 residues. Unmatched junction bases numbered 1, after V lost 6 bases and J lost 5 bases.